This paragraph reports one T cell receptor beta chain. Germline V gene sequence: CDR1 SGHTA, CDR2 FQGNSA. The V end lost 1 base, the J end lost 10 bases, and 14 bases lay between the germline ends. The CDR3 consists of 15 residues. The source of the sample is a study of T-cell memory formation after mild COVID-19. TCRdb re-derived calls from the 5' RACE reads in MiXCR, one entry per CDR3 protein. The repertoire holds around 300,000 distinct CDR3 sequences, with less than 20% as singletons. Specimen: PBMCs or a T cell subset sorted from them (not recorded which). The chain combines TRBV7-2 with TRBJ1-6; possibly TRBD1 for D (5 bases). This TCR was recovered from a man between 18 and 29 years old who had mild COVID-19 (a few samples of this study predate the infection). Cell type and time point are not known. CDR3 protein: CASSLDGGDRSPLHF. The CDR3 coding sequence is TGTGCCAGCAGCTTAGACGGGGGGGATCGGTCACCCCTCCACTTT.